The 8 T cell receptor beta chains below were found in one sample sequenced in a study of T cell repertoires in cytomegalovirus infection. From the reads, TCRdb called clonotypes with MiXCR, one entry per CDR3 protein. The sample has around 530,000 distinct CDR3 sequences, about 26% seen once. The sequenced material came from PBMCs. These TCRs come from a human donor in good health (CMV status not recorded). Some clones in this sample may be carry-over from other donors' samples.

The chain has TRBV9 and TRBJ2-1; TRBD2 is a possible D gene (6 bases). Between the trimmed V and J ends, which lost 4 bases and 5 bases, there was a span of 19 bases. The CDR3 has 16 amino acids. Germline CDR1 reads SGDLS; CDR2 reads YYNGEE. CDR3 region: CASSPGYGGMNNEQFF. In DNA, the CDR3 is TGTGCCAGCAGCCCGGGGTACGGGGGAATGAACAATGAGCAGTTCTTC.

This chain links TRBV12-3 or TRBV12-4 with TRBJ1-1, with 7 nucleotides matching TRBD1. The CDR3 has 13 residues. Trimming took 6 bases from V and 5 from J; bases not matched to a gene: 6. CDR3 sequence (DNA): TGTGCCAGCAGCCCACAGGGGAGGACTGAAGCTTTCTTT. This sequence encodes CASSPQGRTEAFF.

The V gene is TRBV19, the J gene TRBJ2-7; no definite D call. This CDR3 has 15 amino acids. V lost 6 bases to trimming and J lost 1 base, with 16 bases between them. Germline loops: CDR1 LNHDA, CDR2 SQIVND (reference sequence). CDR3 nucleotides: TGTGCCAGTAGACACCAACAGCCGCTTTCCTACGAGCAGTACGTC. It specifies CASRHQQPLSYEQYV.

This clonotype was observed a few times. This chain links TRBV27 with TRBJ1-2; TRBD1 is a possible D gene (6 bases). CDR1 MNHEY and CDR2 SMNVEV come from the germline V gene (reference sequence). V lost 2 bases to trimming and J lost 4 bases, with 11 bases between them. The CDR3 length is 14 residues. The CDR3 DNA is TGTGCCAGCAGTTTAACGGACAGTATCTATGGCTACACCTTC. Encoded protein: CASSLTDSIYGYTF.

This clonotype appeared a few times. The chain couples TRBV7-2 to TRBJ2-5; 7 bases are a match to TRBD2. There are 14 residues in the CDR3. The trim removed 6 bases at V and 4 bases at J, leaving 8 bases unmatched. Per the germline V gene, CDR1 is SGHTA and CDR2 is FQGNSA. DNA of the CDR3: TGTGCCAGCAGTCCCGGGGGGTGGGGAGAGACCCAGTACTTC. Translating it yields CASSPGGWGETQYF.

The chain employs TRBV4-3 and TRBJ2-5; 8 bases align to TRBD2. The CDR3 spans 15 residues. The germline CDR1 and CDR2 sequences are LGHNA and YSLEER. V gave up 0 bases and J gave up 9 bases; unmatched junction bases: 9. The CDR3 is CASSQDISGGTPQYF. DNA for the CDR3: TGCGCCAGCAGCCAAGATATTTCGGGGGGGACCCCCCAGTACTTC.

This clonotype appeared a single time. The genes are TRBV7-9 and TRBJ2-3, with D perhaps matching TRBD2 (6 bases). This CDR3 region has 15 residues. Trimming removed 6 bases from V and 4 bases from J, with 17 bases in between. In germline, CDR1 is SEHNR, CDR2 FQNEAQ (reference sequence). The CDR3, as DNA: TGTGCCAGCAGTTTTTTCCGGGAGATTCCAGATACGCAGTATTTT. Its protein product is CASSFFREIPDTQYF. Variable domain in full (rest from reference TRBV7-9 and TRBJ2-3): DTGVSQNPRHKITKRGQNVTFRCDPISEHNRLYWYRQTLGQGPEFLTYFQNEAQLEKSRLLSDRFSAERPKGSFSTLEIQRTEQGDSAMYLCASSFFREIPDTQYFGPGTRLTVL.

The gene calls are TRBV10-3 and TRBJ2-5; D unresolved. The germline V and J ends were trimmed by 3 bases and 1 base, with 9 bases remaining between them. Germline V lookup: CDR1 ENHRY, CDR2 SYGVKD. CDR3 length: 14 residues. CDR3 sequence (DNA): TGTGCCATCAGTGAAAGGAGCTTCCAAGAGACCCAGTACTTC. Protein: CAISERSFQETQYF.